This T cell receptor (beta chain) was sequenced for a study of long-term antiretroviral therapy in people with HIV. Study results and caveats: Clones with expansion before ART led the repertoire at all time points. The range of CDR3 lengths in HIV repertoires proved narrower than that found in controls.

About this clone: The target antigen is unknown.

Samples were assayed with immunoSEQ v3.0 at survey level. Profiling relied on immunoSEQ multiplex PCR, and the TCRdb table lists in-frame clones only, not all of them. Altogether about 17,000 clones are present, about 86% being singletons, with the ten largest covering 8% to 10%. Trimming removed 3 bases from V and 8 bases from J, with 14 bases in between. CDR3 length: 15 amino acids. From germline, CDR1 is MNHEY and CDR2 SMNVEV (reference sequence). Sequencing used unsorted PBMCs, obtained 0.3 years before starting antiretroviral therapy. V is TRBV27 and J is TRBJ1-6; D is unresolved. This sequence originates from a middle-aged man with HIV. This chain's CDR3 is CASSLGGPSDSPLHF. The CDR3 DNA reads TGTGCCAGCAGTTTGGGAGGACCCTCGGATTCACCCCTCCACTTT.